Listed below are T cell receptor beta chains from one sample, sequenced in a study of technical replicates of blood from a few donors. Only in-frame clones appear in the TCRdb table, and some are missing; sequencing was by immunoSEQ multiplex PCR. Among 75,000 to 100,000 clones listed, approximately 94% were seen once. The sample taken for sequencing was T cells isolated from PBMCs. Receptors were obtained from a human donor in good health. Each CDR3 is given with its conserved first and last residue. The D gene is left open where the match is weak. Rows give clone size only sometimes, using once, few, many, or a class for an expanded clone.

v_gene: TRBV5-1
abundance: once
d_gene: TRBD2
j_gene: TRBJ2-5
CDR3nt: TGCGCCAGCAGCTTGATGGCGGGAGGCGGCGAGACCCAGTACTTC
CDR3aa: CASSLMAGGGETQYF

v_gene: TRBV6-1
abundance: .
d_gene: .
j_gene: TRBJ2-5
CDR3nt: TGTGCCAGCAGTCGTTCAGGGTCGACGGAAGAGACCCAGTACTTC
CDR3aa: CASSRSGSTEETQYF

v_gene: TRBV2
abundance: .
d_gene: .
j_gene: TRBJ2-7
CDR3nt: TGTGCCAGCAGGCGGGAAACCTACGAGCAGTACTTC
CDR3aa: CASRRETYEQYF

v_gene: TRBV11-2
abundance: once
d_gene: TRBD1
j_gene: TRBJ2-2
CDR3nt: TGTGCCAGCAGCTCACAGGGGGTGGGCGGGGAGCTGTTTTTT
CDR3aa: CASSSQGVGGELFF

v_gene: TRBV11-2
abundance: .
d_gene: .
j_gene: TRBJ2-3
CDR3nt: TGTGCCAGCAGCTTTGGGCCGAGCACAGATACGCAGTATTTT
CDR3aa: CASSFGPSTDTQYF

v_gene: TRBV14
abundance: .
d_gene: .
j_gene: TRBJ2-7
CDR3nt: TGTGCCCCGAAATTCTGTAGCTCCTACGAGCAGTACTTC
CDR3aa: CAPKFCSSYEQYF

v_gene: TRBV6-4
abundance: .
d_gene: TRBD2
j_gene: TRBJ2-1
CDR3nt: TGTGCCAGCAGTGACTCGATCGGTCCGGGACTAGTGAATGAGCAGTTCTTC
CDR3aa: CASSDSIGPGLVNEQFF

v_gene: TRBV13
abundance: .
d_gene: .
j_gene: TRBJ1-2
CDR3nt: TGTGCCAGCAGCTTACAGGGAGGCAGTGGCTACACCTTC
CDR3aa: CASSLQGGSGYTF

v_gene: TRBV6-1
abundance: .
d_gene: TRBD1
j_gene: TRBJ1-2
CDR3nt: TGTGCCAGCAGCGCGGACAGGCCTACTAACTATGGCTACACCTTC
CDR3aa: CASSADRPTNYGYTF

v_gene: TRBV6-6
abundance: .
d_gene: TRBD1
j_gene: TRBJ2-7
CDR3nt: TGTGCCAGCAGTTCCCCCGAGGGGGCCTACACCTACGAGCAGTACTTC
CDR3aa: CASSSPEGAYTYEQYF

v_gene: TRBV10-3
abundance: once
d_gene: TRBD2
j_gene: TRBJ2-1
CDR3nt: TGTGCCATCAGTGAGCGCACTAGCGGTTCCTACAATGAGCAGTTCTTC
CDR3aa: CAISERTSGSYNEQFF

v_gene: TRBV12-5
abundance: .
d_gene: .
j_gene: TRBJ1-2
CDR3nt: TGTGCTAGTGGTTTCGTCTTTGATGGCTACACCTTC
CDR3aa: CASGFVFDGYTF

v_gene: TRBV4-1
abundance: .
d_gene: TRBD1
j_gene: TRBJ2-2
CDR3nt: TGCGCCAGCAGCGTCGGGACAGTAAACACCGGGGAGCTGTTTTTT
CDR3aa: CASSVGTVNTGELFF

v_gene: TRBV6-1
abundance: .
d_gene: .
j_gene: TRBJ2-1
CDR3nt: TGTGCCAGCAGTTGGGACGGGAGCTCCTACAATGAGCAGTTCTTC
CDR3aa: CASSWDGSSYNEQFF

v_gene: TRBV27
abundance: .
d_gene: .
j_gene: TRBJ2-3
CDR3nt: TGTGCCAGCAGTCTCGAAATATCCGGGGTACATACGCAGTATTTT
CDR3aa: CASSLEISGVHTQYF

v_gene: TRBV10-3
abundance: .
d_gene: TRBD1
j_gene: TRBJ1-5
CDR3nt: TGTGCCACCGGGACAGAGAATCAGCCCCAGCATTTT
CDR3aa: CATGTENQPQHF

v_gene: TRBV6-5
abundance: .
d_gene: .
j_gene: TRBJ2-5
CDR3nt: TGTGCCAGCAGTTACCGGCAGGGTGTTGAGACCCAGTACTTC
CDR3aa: CASSYRQGVETQYF

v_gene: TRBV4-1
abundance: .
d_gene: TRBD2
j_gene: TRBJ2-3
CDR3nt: TGCGCCAGCAGCCAAGATCAGCGGGGGGGCCTCGATACGCAGTATTTT
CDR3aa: CASSQDQRGGLDTQYF

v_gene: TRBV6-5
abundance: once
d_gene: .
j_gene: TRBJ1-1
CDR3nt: TGTGCCAGCAGTGTTACAGGGTGGGGGAACACTGAAGCTTTCTTT
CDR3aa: CASSVTGWGNTEAFF

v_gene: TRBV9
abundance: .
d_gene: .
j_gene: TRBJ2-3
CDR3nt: TGTGCCAGCAGCCAAGAGGCCGTTACCCCAGATACGCAGTATTTT
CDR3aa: CASSQEAVTPDTQYF

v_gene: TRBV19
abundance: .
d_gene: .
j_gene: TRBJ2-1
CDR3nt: TGTGCCAGTAGTATTCGCTCGGGAGAGGGGAATGAGCAGTTCTTC
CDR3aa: CASSIRSGEGNEQFF

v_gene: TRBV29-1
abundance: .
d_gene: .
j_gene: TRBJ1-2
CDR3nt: TGCAGCGCCCCCTGGGGGGACGGCTACACCTTC
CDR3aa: CSAPWGDGYTF

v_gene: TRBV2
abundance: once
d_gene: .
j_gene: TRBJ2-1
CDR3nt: TGTGCCAGCAGTGCGGGGGTTTTTGGACCCCAGTTCTTC
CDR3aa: CASSAGVFGPQFF

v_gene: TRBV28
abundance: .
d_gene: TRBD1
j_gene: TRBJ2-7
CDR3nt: TGTGCCAGCAGTCCCCGACAGGGCTACGAGCAGTACTTC
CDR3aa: CASSPRQGYEQYF

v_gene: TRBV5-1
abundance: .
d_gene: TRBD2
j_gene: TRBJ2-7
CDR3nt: TGCGCCAGCAGCGCCCCCGGGACTAGCGGCAACGAGCAGTACTTC
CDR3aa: CASSAPGTSGNEQYF

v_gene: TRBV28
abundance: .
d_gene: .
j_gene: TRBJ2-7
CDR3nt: TGTGCCAGCAGTCCGCGGACAGCCACCTACGAGCAGTACTTC
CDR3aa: CASSPRTATYEQYF

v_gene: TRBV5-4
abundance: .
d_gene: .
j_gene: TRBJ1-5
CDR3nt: TGTGCCAGCAGCCAGGAGGCCCGAAGGATTCAGCCCCAGCATTTT
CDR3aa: CASSQEARRIQPQHF

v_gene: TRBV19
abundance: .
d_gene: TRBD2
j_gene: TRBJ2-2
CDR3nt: TGTGCCAGTAGTATCCTAGCGGGAGCCACCGGGGAGCTGTTTTTT
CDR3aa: CASSILAGATGELFF

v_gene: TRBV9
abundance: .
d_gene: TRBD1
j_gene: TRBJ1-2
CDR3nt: TGTGCCAGCACTACAGGGGCCTATGGCTACACCTTC
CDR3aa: CASTTGAYGYTF

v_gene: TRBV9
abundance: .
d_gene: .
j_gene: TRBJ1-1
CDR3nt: TGTGCCAGCAGCGTAGCCGGGGGAACCAGGAACACTGAAGCTTTCTTT
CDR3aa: CASSVAGGTRNTEAFF

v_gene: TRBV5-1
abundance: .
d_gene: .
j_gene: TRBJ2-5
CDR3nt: TGCGCCAGCAGCGACCCGAGAGACAGTGGGGAGACCCAGTACTTC
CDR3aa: CASSDPRDSGETQYF

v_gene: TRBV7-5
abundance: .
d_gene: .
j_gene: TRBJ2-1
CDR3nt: TGTGTCAGAAGCTCCACCGTCGAGCGGAGATTTGACAATGAGCAGTTCTTC
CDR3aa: CVRSSTVERRFDNEQFF

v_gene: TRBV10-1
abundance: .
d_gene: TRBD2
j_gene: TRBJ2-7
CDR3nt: TGCGCCAGCAGTGATAGAGGGCTAGCGGGGTTCGAGCAGTACTTC
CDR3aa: CASSDRGLAGFEQYF

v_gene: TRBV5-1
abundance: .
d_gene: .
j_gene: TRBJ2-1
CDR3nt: TGCGCCAGCAGCTTGATTGAACGGGGGCCGGGCGGGGGCAATGAGCAGTTCTTC
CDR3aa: CASSLIERGPGGGNEQFF

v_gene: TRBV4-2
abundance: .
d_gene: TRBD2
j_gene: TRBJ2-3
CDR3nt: TGTGCCAGCAGCCAAGAACCGGGACTAGCGGGGCGAGGGGGTACGCAGTATTTT
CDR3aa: CASSQEPGLAGRGGTQYF

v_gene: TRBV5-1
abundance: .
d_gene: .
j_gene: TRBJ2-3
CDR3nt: TGCGCCAGCAGCTTGGCCGGGACACGGTCCAGCACAGATACGCAGTATTTT
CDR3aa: CASSLAGTRSSTDTQYF

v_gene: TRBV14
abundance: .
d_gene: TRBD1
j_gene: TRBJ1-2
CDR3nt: TGTGCCAGCAGCCAATTTATATCAGGGGGATCCTATGGCTACACCTTC
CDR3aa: CASSQFISGGSYGYTF

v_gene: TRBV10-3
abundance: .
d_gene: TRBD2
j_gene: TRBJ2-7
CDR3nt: TGTGCCATCGCCCGGGAGGGCCCCTACGAGCAGTACTTC
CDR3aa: CAIAREGPYEQYF

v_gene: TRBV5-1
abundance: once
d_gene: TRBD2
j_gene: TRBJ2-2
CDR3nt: TGCGCCAGCAGCTTGGCCTTACTAGCGGGATCGAGCGCGAACACCGGGGAGCTGTTTTTT
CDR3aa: CASSLALLAGSSANTGELFF

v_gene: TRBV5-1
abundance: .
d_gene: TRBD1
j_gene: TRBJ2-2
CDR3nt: TGCGCCAGCAGCTTGGAGGGGGCCCGCCCAAACACCGGGGAGCTGTTTTTT
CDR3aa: CASSLEGARPNTGELFF

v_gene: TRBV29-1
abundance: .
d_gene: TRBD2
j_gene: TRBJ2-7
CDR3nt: TGCAGCGTTCAACTAGCGGGAGTAGAATACGAGCAGTACTTC
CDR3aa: CSVQLAGVEYEQYF

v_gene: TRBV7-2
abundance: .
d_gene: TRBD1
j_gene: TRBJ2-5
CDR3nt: TGTGCCAGCAGCTTCGGACAGGCGAGGAGTCCCCAGTACTTC
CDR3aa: CASSFGQARSPQYF

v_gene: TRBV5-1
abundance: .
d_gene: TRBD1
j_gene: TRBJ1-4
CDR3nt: TGCGCCAGCAGCTTGGGCCCGCAAACGAAGACGGCAGGGGGCAGTGAAAAACTGTTTTTT
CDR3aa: CASSLGPQTKTAGGSEKLFF

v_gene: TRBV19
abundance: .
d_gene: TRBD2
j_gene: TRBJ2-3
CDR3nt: TGTGCCAGTAGTATAGCGGGGACTAGAGCTCATACGCAGTATTTT
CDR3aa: CASSIAGTRAHTQYF

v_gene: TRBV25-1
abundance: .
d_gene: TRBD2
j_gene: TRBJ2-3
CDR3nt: TGTGCCAGCCAGGCCCCAGGACTAGCGGCTAGCACAGATACGCAGTATTTT
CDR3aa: CASQAPGLAASTDTQYF

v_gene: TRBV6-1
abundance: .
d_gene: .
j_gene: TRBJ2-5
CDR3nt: TGTGCCAGCAGTGAGTTAGGGGCTCGCGAGACCCAGTACTTC
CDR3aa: CASSELGARETQYF

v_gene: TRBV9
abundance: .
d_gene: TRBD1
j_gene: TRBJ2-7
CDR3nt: TGTGCCAGCAGCGTTTCCGGGACAGGGGTCGAGCAGTACTTC
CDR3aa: CASSVSGTGVEQYF

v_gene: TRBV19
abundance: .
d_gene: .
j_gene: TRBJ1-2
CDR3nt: TGTGCCAGTAGTATAGATATTAGGGGTTTCTATGGCTACACCTTC
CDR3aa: CASSIDIRGFYGYTF

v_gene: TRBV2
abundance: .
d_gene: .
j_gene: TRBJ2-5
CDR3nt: TGTGCCAGCAGTGAAAATGCGTTTACCGAGACCCAGTACTTC
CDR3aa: CASSENAFTETQYF

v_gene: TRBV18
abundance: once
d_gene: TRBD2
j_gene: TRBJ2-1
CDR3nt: TGTGCCAGCTCATTCGTAGCGGGAGGGCAAAATGAGCAGTTCTTC
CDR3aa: CASSFVAGGQNEQFF

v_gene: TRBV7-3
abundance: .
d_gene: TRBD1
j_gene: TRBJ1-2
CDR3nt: TGTGCCAGCAGCTCCGGACAGGGGGCGAGTTCGAGCTACACCTTC
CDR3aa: CASSSGQGASSSYTF

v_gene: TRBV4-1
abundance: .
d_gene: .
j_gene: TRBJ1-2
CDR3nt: TGCGCCAGCAGCCAACCTCTCGGTTACTATGGCTACACCTTC
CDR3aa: CASSQPLGYYGYTF

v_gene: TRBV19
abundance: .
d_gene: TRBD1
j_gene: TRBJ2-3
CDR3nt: TGTGCCAGTAGTCCCCGGGACAGAAGCACAGATACGCAGTATTTT
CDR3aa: CASSPRDRSTDTQYF

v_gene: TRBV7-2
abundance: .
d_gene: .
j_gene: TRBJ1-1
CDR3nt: TGTGCCAGCAGCTTAATGGGAGCGGCTGAAGCTTTCTTT
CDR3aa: CASSLMGAAEAFF

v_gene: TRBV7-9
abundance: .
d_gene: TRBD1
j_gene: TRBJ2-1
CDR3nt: TGTGCCAGCAGCCCGTGGGACAGCAATGAGCAGTTCTTC
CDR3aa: CASSPWDSNEQFF

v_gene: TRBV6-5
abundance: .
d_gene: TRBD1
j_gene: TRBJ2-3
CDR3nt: TGTGCCAGCAGCGGGACAGGGGGAACAGATACGCAGTATTTT
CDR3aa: CASSGTGGTDTQYF

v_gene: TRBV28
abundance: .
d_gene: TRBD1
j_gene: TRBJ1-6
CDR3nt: TGTGCCAGCAGACAAGGACAGGGGGTCAGAGATTCACCCCTCCACTTT
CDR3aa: CASRQGQGVRDSPLHF

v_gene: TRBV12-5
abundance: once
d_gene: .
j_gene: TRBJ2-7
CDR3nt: TGTGCTAGTGGCAAAGGCCGTTCGGGAGAGCAGTACTTC
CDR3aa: CASGKGRSGEQYF

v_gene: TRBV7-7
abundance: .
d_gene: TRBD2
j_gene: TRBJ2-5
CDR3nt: TGTGCTAGCAGCCCCACTAGCGAACGCCAAGAGACCCAGTACTTC
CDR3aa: CASSPTSERQETQYF

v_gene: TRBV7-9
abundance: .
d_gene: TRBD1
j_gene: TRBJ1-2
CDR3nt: TGTGCCAGCAGCTTAACAGGGGGCGATGGCTACACCTTC
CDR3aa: CASSLTGGDGYTF